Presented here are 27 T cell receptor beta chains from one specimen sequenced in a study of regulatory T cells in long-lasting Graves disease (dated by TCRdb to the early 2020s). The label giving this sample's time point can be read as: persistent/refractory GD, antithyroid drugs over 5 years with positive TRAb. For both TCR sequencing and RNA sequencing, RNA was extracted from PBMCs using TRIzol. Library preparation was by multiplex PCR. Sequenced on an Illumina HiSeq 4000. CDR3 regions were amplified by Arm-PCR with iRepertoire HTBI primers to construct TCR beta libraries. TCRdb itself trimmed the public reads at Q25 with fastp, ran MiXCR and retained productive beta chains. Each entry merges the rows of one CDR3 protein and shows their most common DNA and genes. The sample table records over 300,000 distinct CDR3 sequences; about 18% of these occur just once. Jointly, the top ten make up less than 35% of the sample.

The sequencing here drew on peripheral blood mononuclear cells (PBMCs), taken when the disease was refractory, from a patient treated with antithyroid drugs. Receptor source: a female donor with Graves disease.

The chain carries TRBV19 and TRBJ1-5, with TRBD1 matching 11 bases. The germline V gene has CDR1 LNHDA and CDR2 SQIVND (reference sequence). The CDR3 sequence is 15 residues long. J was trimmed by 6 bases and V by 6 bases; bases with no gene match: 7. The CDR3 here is CASRKDRGQGQPQHF. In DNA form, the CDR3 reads TGTGCCAGTAGAAAGGACAGGGGGCAAGGTCAGCCCCAGCATTTT.

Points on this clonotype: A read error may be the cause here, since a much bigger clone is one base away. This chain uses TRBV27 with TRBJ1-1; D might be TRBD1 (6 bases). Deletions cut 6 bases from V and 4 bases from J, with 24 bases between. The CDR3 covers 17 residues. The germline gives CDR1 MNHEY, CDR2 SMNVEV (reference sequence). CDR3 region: CASSRRRGHLSSTEAFF. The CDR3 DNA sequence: TGTGCCAGCAGCCGCCGCCGGGGACATCTTAGTAGCACTGAAGCTTTCTTT.

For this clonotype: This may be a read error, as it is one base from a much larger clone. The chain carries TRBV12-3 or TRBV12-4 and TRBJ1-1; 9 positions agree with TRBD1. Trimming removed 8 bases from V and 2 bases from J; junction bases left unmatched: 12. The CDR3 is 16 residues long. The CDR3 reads CASGTHRGRGNTEAFF. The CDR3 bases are TGTGCCAGCGGTACCCACAGGGGGCGTGGAAACACTGAAGCTTTCTTT.

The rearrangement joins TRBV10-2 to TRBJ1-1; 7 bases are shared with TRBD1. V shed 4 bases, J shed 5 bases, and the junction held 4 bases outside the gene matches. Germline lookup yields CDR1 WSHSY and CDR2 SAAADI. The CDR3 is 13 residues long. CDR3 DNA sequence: TGCGCCAGCAGTGGCGACAGGGAGACTGAAGCTTTCTTT. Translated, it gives CASSGDRETEAFF.

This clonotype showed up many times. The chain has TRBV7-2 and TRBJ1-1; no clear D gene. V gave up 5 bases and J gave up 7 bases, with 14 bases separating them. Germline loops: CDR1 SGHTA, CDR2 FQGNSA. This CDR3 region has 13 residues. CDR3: CASSLKRAVEAFF. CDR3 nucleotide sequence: TGTGCCAGCAGCCTGAAGCGGGCTGTTGAAGCTTTCTTT.

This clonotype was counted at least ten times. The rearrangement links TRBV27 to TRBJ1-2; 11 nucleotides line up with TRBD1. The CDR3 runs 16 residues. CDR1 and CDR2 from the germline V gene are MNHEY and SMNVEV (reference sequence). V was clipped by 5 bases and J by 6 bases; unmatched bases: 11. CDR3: CASSALGGTGGHGYTF. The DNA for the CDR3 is TGTGCCAGCAGTGCTTTAGGAGGGACAGGGGGGCATGGCTACACCTTC.

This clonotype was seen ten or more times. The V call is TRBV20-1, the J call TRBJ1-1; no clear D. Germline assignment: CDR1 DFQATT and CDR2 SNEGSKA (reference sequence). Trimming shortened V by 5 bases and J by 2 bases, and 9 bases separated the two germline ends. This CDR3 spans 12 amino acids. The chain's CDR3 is CSALVLNTEAFF. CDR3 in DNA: TGCAGTGCTTTGGTCCTAAACACTGAAGCTTTCTTT.

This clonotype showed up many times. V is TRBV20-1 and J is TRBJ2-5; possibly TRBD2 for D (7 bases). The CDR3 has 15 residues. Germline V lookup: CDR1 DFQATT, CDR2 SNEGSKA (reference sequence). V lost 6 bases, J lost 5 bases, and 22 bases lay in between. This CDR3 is CSAISTLGGVETQYF. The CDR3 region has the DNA TGCAGTGCCATCAGTACCCTAGGGGGGGTGGAGACCCAGTACTTC.

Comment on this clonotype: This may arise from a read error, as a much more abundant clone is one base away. The CDR3 reads CASSSGAYEKLFF. The CDR3 DNA is TGTGCCAGCAGCTCCGGGGCGTATGAAAAACTGTTTTTT. V is TRBV7-8 and J is TRBJ1-4; D perhaps matches TRBD1 (5 bases). This CDR3 has 13 residues. Germline V CDR1 and CDR2: SGHVS, FQNEAQ. The V end was cut by 4 bases, the J end by 6 bases, with 9 bases between.

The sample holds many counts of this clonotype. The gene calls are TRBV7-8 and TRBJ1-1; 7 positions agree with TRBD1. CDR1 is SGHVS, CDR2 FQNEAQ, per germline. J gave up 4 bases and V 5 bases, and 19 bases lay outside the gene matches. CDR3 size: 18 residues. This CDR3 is CASSKTERQGTRGTEAFF. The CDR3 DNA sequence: TGTGCCAGCAGCAAAACTGAAAGACAGGGCACCCGAGGCACTGAAGCTTTCTTT.

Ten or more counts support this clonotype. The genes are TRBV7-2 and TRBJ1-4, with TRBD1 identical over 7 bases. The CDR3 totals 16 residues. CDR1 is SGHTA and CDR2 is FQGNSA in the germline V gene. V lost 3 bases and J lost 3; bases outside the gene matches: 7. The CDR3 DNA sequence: TGTGCCAGCAGCTTTCATCAGGGGGTTCCTAATGAAAAACTGTTTTTT. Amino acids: CASSFHQGVPNEKLFF.

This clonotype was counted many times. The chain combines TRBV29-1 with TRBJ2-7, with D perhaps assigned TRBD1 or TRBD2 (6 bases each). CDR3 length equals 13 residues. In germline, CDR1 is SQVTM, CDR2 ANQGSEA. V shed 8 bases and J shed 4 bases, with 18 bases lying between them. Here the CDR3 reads CSPRWGAPYEQYF. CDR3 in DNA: TGCAGCCCTCGGTGGGGGGCGCCTTACGAGCAGTACTTC.

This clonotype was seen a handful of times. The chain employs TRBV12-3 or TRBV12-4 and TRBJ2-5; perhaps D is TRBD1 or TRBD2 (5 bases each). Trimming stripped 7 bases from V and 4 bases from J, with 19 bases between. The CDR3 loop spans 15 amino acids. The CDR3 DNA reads TGTGCCAGCACCCCAGGCCAGGGACGGTCAGAGACCCAGTACTTC. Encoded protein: CASTPGQGRSETQYF.

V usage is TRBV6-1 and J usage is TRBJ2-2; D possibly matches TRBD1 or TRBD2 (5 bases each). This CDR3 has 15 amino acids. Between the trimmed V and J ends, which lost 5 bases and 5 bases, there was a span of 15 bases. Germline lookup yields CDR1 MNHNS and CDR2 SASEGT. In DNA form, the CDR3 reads TGTGCCAGCAGTCCCGGGGCCCTTAAAACCGGGGAGCTGTTTTTT. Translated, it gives CASSPGALKTGELFF.

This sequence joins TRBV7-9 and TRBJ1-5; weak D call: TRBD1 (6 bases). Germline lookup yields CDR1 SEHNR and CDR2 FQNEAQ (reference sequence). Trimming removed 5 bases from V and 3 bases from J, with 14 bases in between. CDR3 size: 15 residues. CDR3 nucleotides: TGTGCCAGCAGCGCATCGACAGGCGACAATCAGCCCCAGCATTTT. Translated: CASSASTGDNQPQHF. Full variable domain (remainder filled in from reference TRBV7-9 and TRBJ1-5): DTGVSQNPRHKITKRGQNVTFRCDPISEHNRLYWYRQTLGQGPEFLTYFQNEAQLEKSRLLSDRFSAERPKGSFSTLEIQRTEQGDSAMYLCASSASTGDNQPQHFGDGTRLSIL.

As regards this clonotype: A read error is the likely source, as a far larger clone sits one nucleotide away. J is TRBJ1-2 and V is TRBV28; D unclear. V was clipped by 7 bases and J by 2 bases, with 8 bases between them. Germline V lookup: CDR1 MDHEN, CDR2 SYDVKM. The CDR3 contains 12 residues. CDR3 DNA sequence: TGTGCCAGCACCCCAGAGAACTATGGCTACACCTTC. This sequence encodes CASTPENYGYTF.

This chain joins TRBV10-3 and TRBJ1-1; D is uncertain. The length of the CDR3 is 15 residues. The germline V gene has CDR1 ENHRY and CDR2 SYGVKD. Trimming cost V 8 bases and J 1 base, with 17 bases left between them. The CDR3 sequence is CAIRKRAEQNTEAFF. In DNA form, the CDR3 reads TGTGCCATCCGTAAAAGGGCGGAACAGAACACTGAAGCTTTCTTT.

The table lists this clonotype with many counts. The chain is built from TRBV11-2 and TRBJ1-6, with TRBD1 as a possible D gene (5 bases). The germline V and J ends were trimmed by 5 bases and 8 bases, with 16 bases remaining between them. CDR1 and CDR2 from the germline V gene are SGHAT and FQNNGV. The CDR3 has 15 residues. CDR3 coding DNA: TGTGCCAGCAGCCCAACCGACAGCGCCCATTCACCCCTCCACTTT. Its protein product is CASSPTDSAHSPLHF.

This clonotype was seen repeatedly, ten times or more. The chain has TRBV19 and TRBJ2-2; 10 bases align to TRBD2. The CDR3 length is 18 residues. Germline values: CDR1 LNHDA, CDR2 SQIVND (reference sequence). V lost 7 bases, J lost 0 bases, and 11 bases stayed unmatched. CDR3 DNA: TGTGCCAGTACCGACGGGGCTAGCGGGAGAGCGAACACCGGGGAGCTGTTTTTT. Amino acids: CASTDGASGRANTGELFF.

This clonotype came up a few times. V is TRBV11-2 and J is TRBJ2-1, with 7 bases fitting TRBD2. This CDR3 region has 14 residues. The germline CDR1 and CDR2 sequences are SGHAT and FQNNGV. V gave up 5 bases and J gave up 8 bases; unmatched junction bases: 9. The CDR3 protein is CASSRGDYGDEQFF. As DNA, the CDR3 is TGTGCCAGCAGCCGGGGGGACTATGGGGATGAGCAGTTCTTC.

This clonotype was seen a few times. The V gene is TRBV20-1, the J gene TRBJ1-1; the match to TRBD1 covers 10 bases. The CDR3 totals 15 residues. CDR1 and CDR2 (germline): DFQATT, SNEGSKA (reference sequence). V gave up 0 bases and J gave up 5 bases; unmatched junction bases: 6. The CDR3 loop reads CSARDRDRGVTEAFF. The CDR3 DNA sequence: TGCAGTGCTAGAGATAGGGACAGGGGAGTAACTGAAGCTTTCTTT.

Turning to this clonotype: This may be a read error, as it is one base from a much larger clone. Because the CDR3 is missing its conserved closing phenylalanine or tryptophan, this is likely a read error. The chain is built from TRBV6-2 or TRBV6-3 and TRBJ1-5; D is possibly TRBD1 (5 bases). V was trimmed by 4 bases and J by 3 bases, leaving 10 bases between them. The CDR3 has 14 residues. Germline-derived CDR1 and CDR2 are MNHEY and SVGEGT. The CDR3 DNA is TGTGCCAGCAGTTTATTGGGGGTCAATCAGCCCCAGCATTCT. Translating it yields CASSLLGVNQPQHS.

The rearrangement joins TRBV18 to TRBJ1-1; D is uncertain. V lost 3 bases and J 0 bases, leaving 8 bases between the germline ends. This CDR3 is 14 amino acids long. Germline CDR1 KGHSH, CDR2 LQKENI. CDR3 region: CASSPQQLNTEAFF. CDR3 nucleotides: TGTGCCAGCTCACCGCAGCAGCTGAACACTGAAGCTTTCTTT.

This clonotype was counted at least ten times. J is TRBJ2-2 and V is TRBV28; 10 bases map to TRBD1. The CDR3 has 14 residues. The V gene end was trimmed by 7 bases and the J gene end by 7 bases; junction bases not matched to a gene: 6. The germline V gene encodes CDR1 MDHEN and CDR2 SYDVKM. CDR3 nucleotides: TGTGCCAGCACTGGGGACAGGGGATTCGGGGAGCTGTTTTTT. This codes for CASTGDRGFGELFF.

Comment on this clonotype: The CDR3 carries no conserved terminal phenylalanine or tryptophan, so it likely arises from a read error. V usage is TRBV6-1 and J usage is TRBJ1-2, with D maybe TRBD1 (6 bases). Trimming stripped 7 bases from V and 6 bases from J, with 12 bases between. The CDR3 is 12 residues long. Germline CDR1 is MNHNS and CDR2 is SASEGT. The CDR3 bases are TGTGCCAGCAACCTTAGGGGGAATGGCTACACCTCC. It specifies CASNLRGNGYTS.

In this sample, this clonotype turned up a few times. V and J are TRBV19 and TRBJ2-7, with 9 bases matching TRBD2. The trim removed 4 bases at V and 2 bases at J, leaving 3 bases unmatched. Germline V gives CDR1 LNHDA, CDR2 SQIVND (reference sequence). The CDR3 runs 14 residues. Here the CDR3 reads CASSSGGAAYEQYF. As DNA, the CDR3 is TGTGCCAGTAGTAGCGGGGGGGCGGCCTACGAGCAGTACTTC.

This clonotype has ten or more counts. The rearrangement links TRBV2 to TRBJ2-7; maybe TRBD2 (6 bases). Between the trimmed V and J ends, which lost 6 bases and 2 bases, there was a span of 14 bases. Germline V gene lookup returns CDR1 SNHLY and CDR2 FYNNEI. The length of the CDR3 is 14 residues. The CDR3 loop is CASRGLLAPYEQYF. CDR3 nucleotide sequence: TGTGCCAGCAGGGGCTTACTAGCTCCCTACGAGCAGTACTTC.